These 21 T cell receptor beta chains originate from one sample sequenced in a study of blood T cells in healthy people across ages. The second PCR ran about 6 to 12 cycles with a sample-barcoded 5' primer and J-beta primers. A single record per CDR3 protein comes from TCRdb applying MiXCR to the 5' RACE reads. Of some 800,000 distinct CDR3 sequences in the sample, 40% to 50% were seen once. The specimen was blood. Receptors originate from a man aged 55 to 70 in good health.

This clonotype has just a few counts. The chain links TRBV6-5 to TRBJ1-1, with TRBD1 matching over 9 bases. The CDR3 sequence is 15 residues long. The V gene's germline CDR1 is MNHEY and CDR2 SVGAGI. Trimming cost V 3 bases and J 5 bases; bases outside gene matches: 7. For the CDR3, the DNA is TGTGCCAGCAGTTATAAACAGGGGGCGGCGACTGAAGCTTTCTTT. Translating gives CASSYKQGAATEAFF.

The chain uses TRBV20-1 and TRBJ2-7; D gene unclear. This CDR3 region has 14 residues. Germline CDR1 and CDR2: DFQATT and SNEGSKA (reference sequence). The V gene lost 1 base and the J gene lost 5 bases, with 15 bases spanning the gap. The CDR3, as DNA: TGCAGTGCTAGAGCCCGAGTGGGCTGGGACGAGCAGTACTTC. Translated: CSARARVGWDEQYF.

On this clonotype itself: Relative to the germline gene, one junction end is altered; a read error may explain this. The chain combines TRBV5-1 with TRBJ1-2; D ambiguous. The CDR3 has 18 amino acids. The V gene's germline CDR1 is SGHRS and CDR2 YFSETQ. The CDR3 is CANSLITAGIGANYGYTF. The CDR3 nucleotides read TGTGCCAACAGCTTGATAACGGCGGGGATTGGAGCTAACTATGGCTACACCTTC.

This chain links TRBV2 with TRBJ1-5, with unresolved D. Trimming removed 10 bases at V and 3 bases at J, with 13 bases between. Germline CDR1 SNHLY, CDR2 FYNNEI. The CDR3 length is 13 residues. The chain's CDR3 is CATQEGSNQPQHF. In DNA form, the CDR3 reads TGTGCCACCCAGGAAGGGTCCAATCAGCCCCAGCATTTT.

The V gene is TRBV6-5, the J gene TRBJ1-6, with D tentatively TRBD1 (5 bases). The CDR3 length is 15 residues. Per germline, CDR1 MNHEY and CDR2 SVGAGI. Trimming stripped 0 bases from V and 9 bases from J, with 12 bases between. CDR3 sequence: CASSYSGLSGSPLHF. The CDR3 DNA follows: TGTGCCAGCAGTTACTCGGGGCTTTCGGGTTCACCCCTCCACTTT.

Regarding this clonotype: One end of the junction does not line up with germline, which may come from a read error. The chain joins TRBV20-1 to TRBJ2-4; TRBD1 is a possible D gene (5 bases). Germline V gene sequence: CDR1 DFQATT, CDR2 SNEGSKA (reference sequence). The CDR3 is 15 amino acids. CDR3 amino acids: CSAKQDTGAKTIQYF. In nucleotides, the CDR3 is TGCAGTGCCAAACAGGACACTGGAGCCAAAACCATTCAGTACTTC.

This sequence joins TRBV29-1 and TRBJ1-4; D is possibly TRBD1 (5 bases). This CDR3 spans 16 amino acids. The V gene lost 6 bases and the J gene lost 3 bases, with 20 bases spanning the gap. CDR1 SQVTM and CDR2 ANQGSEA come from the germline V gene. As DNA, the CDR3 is TGCAGCGTGAGGACATCTCGACCCCCTTCTAATGAAAAACTGTTTTTT. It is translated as CSVRTSRPPSNEKLFF.

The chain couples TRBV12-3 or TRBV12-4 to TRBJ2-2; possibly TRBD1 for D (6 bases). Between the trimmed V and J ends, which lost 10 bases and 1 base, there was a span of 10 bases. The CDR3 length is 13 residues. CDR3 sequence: CATKGGNTGELFF. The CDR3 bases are TGTGCCACCAAAGGGGGGAACACCGGGGAGCTGTTTTTT.

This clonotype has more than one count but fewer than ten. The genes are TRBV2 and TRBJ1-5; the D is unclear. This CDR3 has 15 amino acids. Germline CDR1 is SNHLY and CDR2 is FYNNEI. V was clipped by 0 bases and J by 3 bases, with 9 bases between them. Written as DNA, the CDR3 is TGTGCCAGCAGTGAAGCGCGGCAGGACAATCAGCCCCAGCATTTT. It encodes CASSEARQDNQPQHF.

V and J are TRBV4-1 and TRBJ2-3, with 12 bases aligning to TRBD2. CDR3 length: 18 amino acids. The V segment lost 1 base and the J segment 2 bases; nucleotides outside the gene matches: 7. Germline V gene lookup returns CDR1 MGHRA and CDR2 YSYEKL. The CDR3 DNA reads TGCGCCAGCAGCCAAGTTATGGGGACTAGCGGGCCCACAGATACGCAGTATTTT. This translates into CASSQVMGTSGPTDTQYF.

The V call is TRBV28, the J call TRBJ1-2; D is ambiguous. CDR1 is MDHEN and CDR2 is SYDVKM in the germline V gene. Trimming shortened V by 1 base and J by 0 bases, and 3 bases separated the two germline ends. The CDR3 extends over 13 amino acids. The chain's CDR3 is CASSLFPNYGYTF. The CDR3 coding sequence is TGTGCCAGCAGTTTATTCCCTAACTATGGCTACACCTTC.

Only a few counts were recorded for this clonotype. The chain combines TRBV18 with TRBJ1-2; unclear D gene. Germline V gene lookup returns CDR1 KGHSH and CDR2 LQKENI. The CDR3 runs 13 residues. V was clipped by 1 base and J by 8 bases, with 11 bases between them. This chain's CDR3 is CASSPQGGSGYTF. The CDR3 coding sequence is TGTGCCAGCTCACCACAAGGTGGATCGGGCTACACCTTC.

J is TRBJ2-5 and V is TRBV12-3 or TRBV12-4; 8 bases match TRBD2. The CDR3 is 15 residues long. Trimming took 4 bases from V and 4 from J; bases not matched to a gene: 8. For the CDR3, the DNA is TGTGCCAGCAGTTCCGACGGGGGGGTCAGAGAGACCCAGTACTTC. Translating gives CASSSDGGVRETQYF.

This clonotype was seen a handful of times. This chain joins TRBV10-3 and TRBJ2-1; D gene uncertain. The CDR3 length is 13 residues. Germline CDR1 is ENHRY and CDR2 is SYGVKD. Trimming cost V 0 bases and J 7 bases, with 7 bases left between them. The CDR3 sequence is CAISESGWNEQFF. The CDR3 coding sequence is TGTGCCATCAGTGAGTCGGGTTGGAATGAGCAGTTCTTC.

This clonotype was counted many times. The CDR3 region has the DNA TGCGCCAGCAGCTTGGTTCTAGCGGGGCAAGAGACCCAGTACTTC. Its translation is CASSLVLAGQETQYF. The chain recombines TRBV5-1 with TRBJ2-5, with TRBD2 identical over 9 bases. Germline loops: CDR1 SGHRS, CDR2 YFSETQ. Germline trimming cut 0 bases from V and 2 bases from J; bases unmatched to any gene: 2. CDR3 length equals 15 residues.

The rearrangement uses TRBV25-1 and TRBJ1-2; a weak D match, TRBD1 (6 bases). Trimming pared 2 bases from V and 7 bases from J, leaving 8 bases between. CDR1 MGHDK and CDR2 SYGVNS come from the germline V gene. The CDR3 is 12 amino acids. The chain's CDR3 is CASSETGFGYTF. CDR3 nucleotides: TGTGCCAGCAGTGAAACAGGGTTTGGCTACACCTTC.

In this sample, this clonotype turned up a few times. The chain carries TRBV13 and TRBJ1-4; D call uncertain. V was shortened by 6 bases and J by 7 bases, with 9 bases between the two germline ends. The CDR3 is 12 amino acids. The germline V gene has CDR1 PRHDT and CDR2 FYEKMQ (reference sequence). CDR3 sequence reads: CASSKLREKLFF. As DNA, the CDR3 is TGTGCCAGCAGTAAATTACGTGAAAAACTGTTTTTT. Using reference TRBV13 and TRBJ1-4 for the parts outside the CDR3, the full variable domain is AAGVIQSPRHLIKEKRETATLKCYPIPRHDTVYWYQQGPGQDPQFLISFYEKMQSDKGSIPDRFSAQQFSDYHSELNMSSLELGDSALYFCASSKLREKLFFGSGTQLSVL.

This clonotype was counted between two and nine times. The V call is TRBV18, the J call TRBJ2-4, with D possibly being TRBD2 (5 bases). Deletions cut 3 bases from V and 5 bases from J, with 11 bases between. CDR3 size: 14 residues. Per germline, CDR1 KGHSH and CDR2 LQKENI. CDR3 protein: CASSPGVSQNIQYF. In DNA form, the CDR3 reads TGTGCCAGCTCACCGGGAGTTAGCCAAAACATTCAGTACTTC.

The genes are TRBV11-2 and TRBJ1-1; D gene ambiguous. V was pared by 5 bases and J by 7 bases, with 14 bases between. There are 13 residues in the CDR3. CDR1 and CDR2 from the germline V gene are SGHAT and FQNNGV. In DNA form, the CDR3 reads TGTGCCAGCAGCCGAGTGGTGGGCGTTGAAGCTTTCTTT. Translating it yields CASSRVVGVEAFF.

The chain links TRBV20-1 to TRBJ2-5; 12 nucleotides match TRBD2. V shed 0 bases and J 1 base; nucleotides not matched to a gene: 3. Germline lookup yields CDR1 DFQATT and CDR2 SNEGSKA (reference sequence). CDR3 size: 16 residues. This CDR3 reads CSARDLAGGIQETQYF. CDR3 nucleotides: TGCAGTGCTAGAGATCTAGCGGGGGGGATCCAAGAGACCCAGTACTTC.

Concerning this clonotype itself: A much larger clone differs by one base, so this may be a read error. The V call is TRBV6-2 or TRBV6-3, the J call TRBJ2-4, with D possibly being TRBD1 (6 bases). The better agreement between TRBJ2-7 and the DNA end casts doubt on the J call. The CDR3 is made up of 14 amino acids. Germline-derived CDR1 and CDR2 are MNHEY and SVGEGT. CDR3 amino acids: CASSYRVSTYEQYF. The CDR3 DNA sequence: TGTGCCAGCAGCTACAGGGTTTCCACCTACGAGCAGTACTTC.